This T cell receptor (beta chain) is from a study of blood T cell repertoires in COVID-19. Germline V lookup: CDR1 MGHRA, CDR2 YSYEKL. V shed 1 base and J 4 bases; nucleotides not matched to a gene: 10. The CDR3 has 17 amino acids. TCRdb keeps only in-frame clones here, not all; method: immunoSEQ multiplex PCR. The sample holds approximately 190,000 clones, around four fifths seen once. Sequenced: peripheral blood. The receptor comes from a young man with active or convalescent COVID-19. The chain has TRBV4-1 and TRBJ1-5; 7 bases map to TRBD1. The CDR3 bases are TGCGCCAGCAGCCAAGCGACCGGACAGGCAAAAAATCAGCCCCAGCATTTT. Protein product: CASSQATGQAKNQPQHF.